This section outlines one T cell receptor beta chain sequence together with its context. Original analysis: For nucleated cells, counts were estimated from reference gene primer amplification. Assay used: immunoSEQ multiplex PCR; TCRdb lists only in-frame clones, some missing. The V and J calls and clone size are taken from that table; D and trimming were inferred from the DNA. The data contain approximately 190,000 clones, around nine tenths of them singletons. This CDR3 spans 16 amino acids. Germline CDR1 MNHNS, CDR2 SASEGT. V lost 3 bases and J lost 1, with 13 bases in between. The sample belongs to a study of blood T cell repertoires in COVID-19. Turning to the study itself: Both acute and convalescent COVID-19 samples were obtained from the United States, Italy and Spain. PBMCs, B-cell-depleted T cells, or T cells provided the cDNA or gDNA that made up the material.

Material: peripheral blood. The sequence derives from a man in his sixties with active or convalescent COVID-19. The V and J genes are TRBV6-1 and TRBJ1-5; D might be TRBD1 (5 bases). The CDR3 DNA sequence: TGTGCCAGCAGTGATCGTGGCCGGGGGAGCAATCAGCCCCAGCATTTT. As protein: CASSDRGRGSNQPQHF.